This T cell receptor beta chain was profiled in a study of monozygotic twins with inflammatory bowel disease. Overall study findings and caveats: Treatment differences in immunosuppression may have added variability to the repertoires of patients. In these data, no single strong IBD-associated signal or clonotype received support.

Germline CDR1 is KGHDR and CDR2 is SFDVKD. The CDR3 runs to 15 residues. As for this clonotype: The antigen remains undetermined.

Reanalyzing the 5' RACE reads, TCRdb keeps one entry per CDR3 protein, without DNA. This sample's clone table lists over 110,000 distinct CDR3 sequences. The sequence derives from a human donor with ulcerative colitis or Crohn's disease, or a healthy co-twin of an affected twin (not recorded which). The sample was blood. The V gene is TRBV24-1, the J gene TRBJ2-5; the D gene TCRdb calls, TRBD1, cannot be checked with no DNA. The CDR3 spells CATSERRDRQETQYF.